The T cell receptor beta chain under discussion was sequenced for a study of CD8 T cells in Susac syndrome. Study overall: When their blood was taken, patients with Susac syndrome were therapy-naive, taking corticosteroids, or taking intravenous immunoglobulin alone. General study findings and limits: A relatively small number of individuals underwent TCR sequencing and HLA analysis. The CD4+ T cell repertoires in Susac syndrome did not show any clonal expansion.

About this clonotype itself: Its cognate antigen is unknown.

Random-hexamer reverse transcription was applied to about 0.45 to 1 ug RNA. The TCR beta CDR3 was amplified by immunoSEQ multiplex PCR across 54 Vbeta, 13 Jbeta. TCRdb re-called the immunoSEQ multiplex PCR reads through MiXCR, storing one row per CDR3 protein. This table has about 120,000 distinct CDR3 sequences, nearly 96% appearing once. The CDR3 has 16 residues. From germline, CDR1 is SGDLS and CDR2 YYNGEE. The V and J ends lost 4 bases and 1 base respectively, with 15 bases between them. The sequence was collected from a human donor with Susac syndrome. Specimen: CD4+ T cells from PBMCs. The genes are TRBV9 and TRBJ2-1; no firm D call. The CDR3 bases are TGTGCCAGCAGCCCAAGGCGTGAATCGTCCTACAATGAGCAGTTCTTC. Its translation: CASSPRRESSYNEQFF.